This TCR beta chain stems from a study of blood T cells in healthy people across ages. Study conclusions and caveats: Naive T cell percentage showed a strong correlation with TCR beta diversity. CMV infection status of these donors was not known.

The use of a sample-barcoded 5' primer and a J-beta primer mix characterized a second PCR of 7 to 11 cycles. Each cDNA molecule was tagged by a template-switch adaptor with 12 random nucleotides. Paired-end reads containing CDR3 totaled no fewer than 2.5 million for each sample. Each CDR3 protein gets one entry after TCRdb re-called the 5' RACE reads with MiXCR. The sample shows 1.5 million to 2 million distinct CDR3 sequences, roughly 27% of them seen only once. Ten or more counts support this clonotype. No antigen is known for it. Trimming took 0 bases from V and 0 from J, leaving 10 bases between them. This CDR3 contains 16 residues. Per germline, CDR1 SGHRS and CDR2 YFSETQ.

V gene TRBV5-1 combines with J gene TRBJ2-4; possibly TRBD1 for D (5 bases). This TCR was recovered from a woman aged 25 to 45 in good health. The material sequenced was blood. CDR3 bases: TGCGCCAGCAGCTTGGAGAATAGGGGAGCCAAAAACATTCAGTACTTC. Its protein product is CASSLENRGAKNIQYF.